The rows below give T cell receptor beta chains drawn from one sample of a study of cytomegalovirus exposure and HLA in healthy donors. TCRdb's table, derived via immunoSEQ multiplex PCR, lists solely in-frame clones and lacks some. The table lists roughly 120,000 clones, 65% to 80% of them singletons. Sequencing was performed on PBMCs. Every receptor here comes from a woman aged 55-75 years in good health and CMV-seropositive. The CDR3 runs from the conserved cysteine through the conserved F or W. A D gene is named only where the DNA matches it firmly. Clone sizes are given selectively: once, few, many, or a class where the clone is expanded.

j_call	v_call	clone_size	d_call	cdr3_nt	cdr3_aa
TRBJ1-3	TRBV15	.	.	TGTGCCACTCTAGACCCGAACTCTGGAAACACCATATATTTT	CATLDPNSGNTIYF
TRBJ1-5	TRBV6-5	.	.	TGTGCCAGCAGGGGCGGCAATCAGCCCCAGCATTTT	CASRGGNQPQHF
TRBJ1-1	TRBV19	few	TRBD1	TGTGCCAGTAGCCCGACAGGGTTCGGCACTGAAGCTTTCTTT	CASSPTGFGTEAFF
TRBJ1-3	TRBV4-2	.	.	TGTGCCAGCAGCCAAGATTGGGGAGGGACTGGAAACACCATATATTTT	CASSQDWGGTGNTIYF
TRBJ2-1	TRBV9	.	TRBD2	TGTGCCAGCAGCGTAGCGACTAGCGGGACCAATGAGCAGTTCTTC	CASSVATSGTNEQFF
TRBJ2-5	TRBV7-8	.	TRBD1	TGTGCCAGCAGCTCAGAAGGGGGCGCTTCGCAAGAGACCCAGTACTTC	CASSSEGGASQETQYF
TRBJ2-3	TRBV11-2	.	TRBD2	TGTGCCAGCAGCCCCGGGACTAGCGCGTTCACAGATACGCAGTATTTT	CASSPGTSAFTDTQYF
TRBJ2-7	TRBV7-6	.	.	TGTGCCAGCAGCTTAGTTTTAGGGACTCGTGGGTCCTACGAGCAGTACTTC	CASSLVLGTRGSYEQYF
TRBJ2-1	TRBV7-6	.	TRBD2	TGTGCCAGCAGCTTAGCGCTCAGGACTAGCTGGGTCAATGAGCAGTTCTTC	CASSLALRTSWVNEQFF
TRBJ2-7	TRBV7-6	.	TRBD2	TGTGCCAGCAGCTTAAGCGGGAGGGACTCCTACGAGCAGTACTTT	CASSLSGRDSYEQYF
TRBJ1-2	TRBV5-1	.	.	TGCGCCAGCAGCTTGGACCCCTCACCTACCTATGGCTACACCTTC	CASSLDPSPTYGYTF
TRBJ1-4	TRBV9	.	TRBD1	TGTGCCAGCAGCCCGGGGACAGGGGTGTTAGAAAAACTGTTTTTT	CASSPGTGVLEKLFF
TRBJ2-5	TRBV18	.	.	TGTGCCAGCTCACCCCCCGGACAGATTTTATGGGAGACCCAGTACTTC	CASSPPGQILWETQYF
TRBJ2-7	TRBV7-9	.	.	TGTGCCAGCAGCCCGATAAGCTTCTGGGGAACAGGAAACTCCTACGAGCAGTACTTC	CASSPISFWGTGNSYEQYF
TRBJ2-7	TRBV19	.	.	TGTGCCAGTAGTGTGGAGTACTACGGGTACGAGCAGTACTTC	CASSVEYYGYEQYF
TRBJ2-1	TRBV5-1	.	.	TGCGCCAGCAGCTTGGGGCAGGTCCCGGCCAATGAGCAGTTCTTC	CASSLGQVPANEQFF
TRBJ2-1	TRBV27	.	TRBD2	TGTGCCAGCAGTTTATGGGCTAGCGGCCACAATGAGCAGTTCTTC	CASSLWASGHNEQFF
TRBJ1-2	TRBV13	few	.	TGTGCCAGCAGCTTAGCCTCCTATGGCTACACCTTC	CASSLASYGYTF
TRBJ2-3	TRBV6-6	.	TRBD2	TGTGCCAGCATTGACGGGAGGGCCACAGATACGCAGTATTTT	CASIDGRATDTQYF
TRBJ1-2	TRBV6-5	.	.	TGTGCCAGCAGTTACTCAGGGACACCGAAGTTCTATGGCTACACCTTC	CASSYSGTPKFYGYTF
TRBJ2-7	TRBV30	.	.	TGTGCCTGGTCTCAGGGTTCCCAATACGAGCAGTACTTC	CAWSQGSQYEQYF
TRBJ2-7	TRBV12-5	.	.	TGTGCTAGTGGTTACCGGACAGCGCAGTACTTC	CASGYRTAQYF
TRBJ2-2	TRBV5-4	.	TRBD2	TGTGCCAGCAGCTTGGGGACTAGCGGGAACACCGGGGAGCTGTTTTTT	CASSLGTSGNTGELFF
TRBJ2-2	TRBV5-1	.	.	TGCGCCAGCAGCGAGGGACACTACACCGGGGAGCTGTTTTTT	CASSEGHYTGELFF
TRBJ1-1	TRBV5-4	.	TRBD1	TGTGCCAGCAGCTTGCCCCCGGGACAGGGCACTGAAGCTTTCTTT	CASSLPPGQGTEAFF
TRBJ2-1	TRBV7-2	once	.	TGTGCCAGCAGCTCGGACTCTCGAAGCTCCTACAATGAGCAGTTCTTC	CASSSDSRSSYNEQFF
TRBJ2-1	TRBV27	.	.	TGTGCCAGCGGATTATGGAGCTCCTACAATGAGCAGTTCTTC	CASGLWSSYNEQFF
TRBJ2-7	TRBV10-3	.	TRBD1	TGTGCCATCAGTTCGGGACAGGGGGCTTACGAGCAGTACTTC	CAISSGQGAYEQYF
TRBJ2-7	TRBV10-3	.	TRBD2	TGTGCCATCGGGGGGGAAGACTACGAGCAGTACTTC	CAIGGEDYEQYF